The 12 T cell receptor beta chains below come from one sample, sequenced in a study of identifying expanded T cells in peripheral blood (dated by TCRdb to the late 2010s). The library relied on the immunoSEQ multiplex PCR assay. TCRdb re-hosts the immuneACCESS table, in-frame sequences only. Its copies lack some clones; in the studies checked, an unresolved V gene accounts for under half of them, and the cause for the rest is not known. The sample table records tens of thousands of clones; approximately 86% of these occur just once. Under 6.5% of the sample lies in the top ten. The source material was blood. The receptors here all came from a person aged 18-69 years in good health.

This clone was picked up a small number of times. The rearrangement joins TRBV9 to TRBJ1-1, with TRBD1 identical over 7 bases. Per germline, CDR1 SGDLS and CDR2 YYNGEE. This CDR3 is 13 amino acids long. Trimming removed 3 bases from V and 4 bases from J; junction bases left unmatched: 3. Here the CDR3 DNA reads TGTGCCAGCAGCGCAAGACAGGGCACTGAAGCTTTCTTT. This sequence encodes CASSARQGTEAFF.

The rearrangement uses TRBV7-8 and TRBJ2-7; no firm D call. CDR3 length: 12 residues. The V end was cut by 6 bases, the J end by 4 bases, with 10 bases between. CDR1 is SGHVS, CDR2 FQNEAQ, per germline. The CDR3 loop is CASSPFLYEQYF. CDR3 bases: TGTGCCAGCAGTCCGTTCTTATACGAGCAGTACTTC.

V and J are TRBV11-3 and TRBJ2-2; 11 positions match TRBD2. Germline V gene data show CDR1 as SGHNT and CDR2 as YENEEA. The CDR3 length is 15 residues. Trimming cost V 3 bases and J 7 bases; bases outside gene matches: 4. This chain's CDR3 is CASSFSGRADGELFF. The CDR3 DNA follows: TGTGCCAGCAGCTTTAGCGGGAGGGCCGACGGGGAGCTGTTTTTT.

V is TRBV7-2 and J is TRBJ1-5, with 7 nucleotides matching TRBD1. The germline V gene encodes CDR1 SGHTA and CDR2 FQGNSA. The CDR3 covers 17 residues. J lost 6 bases, V lost 1 base, and 12 bases had no gene match. The CDR3 bases are TGTGCCAGCAGCTTAGTGCCCTCGGCGACAGGGATTCAGCCCCAGCATTTT. It translates to CASSLVPSATGIQPQHF.

Turning to this clone: Distinct nucleotide sequences in the sample also encode this CDR3. The chain recombines TRBV6-1 with TRBJ2-7; the match to TRBD1 covers 7 bases. V gave up 2 bases and J gave up 4 bases; unmatched junction bases: 5. The germline V gene has CDR1 MNHNS and CDR2 SASEGT. The CDR3 covers 14 residues. CDR3 bases: TGTGCCAGCAGTGAAACTGGGACAGTGTACGAGCAGTACTTC. Protein product: CASSETGTVYEQYF.

The rearrangement uses TRBV6-7 and TRBJ1-1; TRBD1 aligns across 10 bases. TRBV6-7 is treated as an ORF (open reading frame) with a function not yet certain. The CDR3 has 16 amino acids. The V and J ends lost 5 bases and 2 bases, in that order; junction bases with no gene match: 8. The CDR3 coding sequence is TGTGCCAGCAGTAGACAGGGGGCCCATTCTAACACTGAAGCTTTCTTT. Residues: CASSRQGAHSNTEAFF.

The chain employs TRBV5-1 and TRBJ2-2, with TRBD1 matching 11 bases. CDR3 size: 15 residues. After removal of 6 bases from V and 0 bases from J, the junction contained 1 base not matched to a gene. The germline V gene has CDR1 SGHRS and CDR2 YFSETQ. The CDR3 sequence is CASKGQGANTGELFF. In nucleotides, the CDR3 is TGCGCCAGCAAGGGACAGGGGGCGAACACCGGGGAGCTGTTTTTT.

The chain employs TRBV18 and TRBJ2-7, with 8 bases fitting TRBD1. The V and J ends lost 2 bases and 3 bases, in that order; junction bases with no gene match: 3. This CDR3 is 14 amino acids long. Germline V gene data show CDR1 as KGHSH and CDR2 as LQKENI. The CDR3 protein is CASSPGQGIYEQYF. Written as DNA, the CDR3 is TGTGCCAGCTCACCAGGACAGGGAATCTACGAGCAGTACTTC.

The chain carries TRBV27 and TRBJ2-7; D is perhaps TRBD1 (5 bases). Trimming cost V 0 bases and J 4 bases, with 13 bases left between them. The CDR3 has 15 residues. Germline CDR1 reads MNHEY; CDR2 reads SMNVEV (reference sequence). CDR3 residues: CASSLSGRARYEQYF. The CDR3 region has the DNA TGTGCCAGCAGTTTATCGGGCAGGGCAAGGTACGAGCAGTACTTC.

This clone was seen only once. CDR3 DNA sequence: TGTGCTAGTGGTTTGGTAAACATGGCTGAGGTGCAGTTCTTC. Translating it yields CASGLVNMAEVQFF. This chain uses TRBV12-5 with TRBJ2-1; D is uncertain. V lost 0 bases to trimming and J lost 12 bases, with 15 bases between them. The CDR3 totals 14 residues. CDR1 and CDR2 (germline): LGHNT, FRNRAP.

V and J are TRBV7-9 and TRBJ2-3; the D gene is possibly TRBD1 (5 bases). The CDR3 totals 14 residues. Germline loops: CDR1 SEHNR, CDR2 FQNEAQ (reference sequence). Trimming left V 5 bases short and J 0 bases short, with 9 bases between. CDR3 nucleotides: TGTGCCAGCAGCCCAGGGATTAGCACAGATACGCAGTATTTT. This sequence encodes CASSPGISTDTQYF.

The table lists this clone with a few counts. V usage is TRBV27 and J usage is TRBJ1-1, with D hard to call. Trimming stripped 6 bases from V and 6 bases from J, with 17 bases between. Germline CDR1 reads MNHEY; CDR2 reads SMNVEV (reference sequence). The CDR3 has 14 residues. The CDR3: CASRTTRRAAEAFF. Written as DNA, the CDR3 is TGTGCCAGCAGGACTACTAGGAGGGCCGCTGAAGCTTTCTTT.